A selection of T cell receptor beta chains follows, all from one sample in a study of blood T cell repertoires in COVID-19. Assay used: immunoSEQ multiplex PCR; TCRdb lists only in-frame clones, some missing. The table records approximately 270,000 clones, roughly four fifths of them present only once. Sequenced: peripheral blood. The receptors here all came from a man aged 80 or over with acute or convalescent COVID-19. CDR3s include the opening cysteine and the closing phenylalanine or tryptophan. The D gene is left open where the match is weak. Clone sizes are given selectively: once, few, many, or a class where the clone is expanded.

J gene | D gene | V gene | clone size | CDR3 DNA | CDR3 protein
TRBJ2-7 | TRBD1 | TRBV10-3 | NA | TGTGCCATCACCCATTGGGACAGGGGCAACGAGCAGTACTTC | CAITHWDRGNEQYF
TRBJ1-5 | NA | TRBV11-2 | NA | TGTGCCAGCAGCCTGACAGGTAGCAATCAGCCCCAGCATTTT | CASSLTGSNQPQHF
TRBJ2-1 | TRBD2 | TRBV5-1 | NA | TGCGCCAGCAGCTTACGAGCGGGAGGGCCGATGAATGAGCAGTTCTTC | CASSLRAGGPMNEQFF
TRBJ2-3 | TRBD2 | TRBV5-1 | few | TGCGCCAGCAGCTTGCCTAGCGGGATTTCGACAGATACGCAGTATTTT | CASSLPSGISTDTQYF
TRBJ1-4 | TRBD1 | TRBV5-1 | NA | TGCGCCAGCAGCCTTCGGACAGGAGGCCCTGAAAAACTGTTTTTT | CASSLRTGGPEKLFF
TRBJ2-3 | TRBD1 | TRBV18 | NA | TGTGCCAGCTCACCACAGCTTAAGACAGGGGGCACAGATACGCAGTATTTT | CASSPQLKTGGTDTQYF
TRBJ1-5 | TRBD1 | TRBV12-3/TRBV12-4 | few | TGTGCCAGCAGTTACAGGGGAGAGCAGCCCCAGCATTTT | CASSYRGEQPQHF
TRBJ1-2 | NA | TRBV7-2 | NA | TGTGCCAGCAGCTCAGGAGGGGGGGACTATGGCTACACCTTC | CASSSGGGDYGYTF
TRBJ1-2 | TRBD1 | TRBV9 | NA | TGTGCCAGCAGCGTAATGAAGGGGGCGGGGTACACCTTC | CASSVMKGAGYTF
TRBJ1-6 | NA | TRBV27 | NA | TGTGCCAGCAGTTTAGGGGGCTGGGGTTCACCCCTCCACTTT | CASSLGGWGSPLHF
TRBJ2-7 | TRBD2 | TRBV23-1 | NA | TGCGCCAGCAGCCAGAATAGCGGGTTAATATACGAGCAGTACTTC | CASSQNSGLIYEQYF
TRBJ1-3 | NA | TRBV11-2 | NA | TGTGCCAGCAGCTTAGTCGGCGGCTCTGGAAACACCATATATTTT | CASSLVGGSGNTIYF
TRBJ2-1 | NA | TRBV7-9 | NA | TGTGCCAGCAGCTTAATCTCTACTAATGAGCAGTTCTTC | CASSLISTNEQFF
TRBJ1-2 | TRBD1 | TRBV18 | NA | TGTGCCAGCTCACAGGACAGGAACCCGTGGGGCTACACCTTC | CASSQDRNPWGYTF
TRBJ1-1 | TRBD1 | TRBV10-1 | few | TGCGCCAGCAGACCCGGGACAGGGGGCGTCACTGAAGCTTTCTTT | CASRPGTGGVTEAFF
TRBJ1-1 | NA | TRBV11-1 | NA | TGTGCCAGCAGCTTAGAAGCGACAGTGAACACTGAAGCTTTCTTT | CASSLEATVNTEAFF
TRBJ2-7 | TRBD1 | TRBV7-9 | once | TGTGCCAGCAGCCCCCGTGGGACAGGGGCCTACGAGCAGTACTTC | CASSPRGTGAYEQYF
TRBJ1-1 | NA | TRBV7-9 | NA | TGTGCCAGCAGCTGGGCACCGGTGAACACTGAAGCTTTCTTT | CASSWAPVNTEAFF
TRBJ2-7 | TRBD1 | TRBV18 | NA | TGTGCCAGCTCATCCGGGACAGGGCTCTACGAGCAGTACTTC | CASSSGTGLYEQYF
TRBJ1-1 | NA | TRBV7-2 | NA | TGTGCCAGCAGCTTAGGTCGGGGTGACACTGAAGCTTTCTTT | CASSLGRGDTEAFF
TRBJ2-4 | NA | TRBV7-9 | NA | TGTGCCAGCAGCCCAAGACAGATGGCCCTCAAAAACATTCAGTACTTC | CASSPRQMALKNIQYF
TRBJ1-2 | NA | TRBV7-9 | NA | TGTGCCAGCAGCTTGAACTGGAACTATGGCTACACCTTC | CASSLNWNYGYTF
TRBJ1-6 | NA | TRBV6-5 | NA | TGTGCCAGCGGCGGTGTCTCAGGGGCTAATTCACCCCTCCACTTT | CASGGVSGANSPLHF
TRBJ1-1 | TRBD1 | TRBV19 | NA | TGTGCCAGTAGTATAGTCTCAGGGGGCTACACTGAAGCTTTCTTT | CASSIVSGGYTEAFF
TRBJ1-1 | NA | TRBV28 | NA | TGTGCCAGCAGTTTGGCGGTCCCTGAAGCTTTCTTT | CASSLAVPEAFF
TRBJ2-7 | TRBD1 | TRBV11-2 | NA | TGTGCCAGCAGGCGGGGACAGGGTGAGTCCTACGAGCAGTACTTC | CASRRGQGESYEQYF
TRBJ2-1 | TRBD2 | TRBV6-5 | few | TGTGCCAGCAGCCAAGGGACTAGATCTTACAATGAGCAGTTCTTC | CASSQGTRSYNEQFF
TRBJ1-2 | NA | TRBV29-1 | NA | TGCAGCGTCTATAGGGCGGGAGGCTACACCTTC | CSVYRAGGYTF
TRBJ1-2 | NA | TRBV2 | NA | TGTGCCAGCAGTGCACAAGACTATGGCTACACCTTC | CASSAQDYGYTF
TRBJ2-3 | TRBD2 | TRBV9 | NA | TGTGCCAGCAGCCGAACTAGCGGGGGGCCGGGGACAGATACGCAGTATTTT | CASSRTSGGPGTDTQYF
TRBJ1-2 | TRBD1 | TRBV29-1 | NA | TGCAGCGTTGAGGGACAGGGAAACTATGGCTACACCTTC | CSVEGQGNYGYTF
TRBJ1-2 | TRBD1 | TRBV7-9 | NA | TGTGCCAGCAACTCGGGACAGGGTTTCTATGGCTACACCTTC | CASNSGQGFYGYTF
TRBJ1-6 | NA | TRBV28 | NA | TGTGCCAGCAGTTTACAGGGATTATATTATAATTCACCCCTCCACTTT | CASSLQGLYYNSPLHF
TRBJ2-1 | TRBD2 | TRBV24-1 | NA | TGTGCCACCAGTGATTTGTCGACTAGCGGACCCCTCAATGAGCAGTTCTTC | CATSDLSTSGPLNEQFF
TRBJ2-7 | NA | TRBV11-3 | NA | TGTGCCAGCAGCTTAGGGTCGGGGGTTCCCTACGAGCAGTACTTC | CASSLGSGVPYEQYF
TRBJ2-3 | NA | TRBV5-1 | NA | TGCGCCAGCAGCTGGAAAGGAGCAGGCACAGATACGCAGTATTTT | CASSWKGAGTDTQYF
TRBJ1-2 | NA | TRBV28 | once | TGTGCCAGCAGTTCCACAAGATATGGCTACACCTTC | CASSSTRYGYTF
TRBJ1-2 | NA | TRBV24-1 | NA | TGTGCCACCAGTGGTTCTCTTGGAGGAGCAGCTAACTATGGCTACACCTTC | CATSGSLGGAANYGYTF
TRBJ1-1 | TRBD1 | TRBV18 | few | TGTGCCAGCTCTCCGGGACAGGGGCGTAACACTGAAGCTTTCTTT | CASSPGQGRNTEAFF
TRBJ1-1 | NA | TRBV7-2 | NA | TGTGCCAGCAGCTTAGAGGGGCAGGTTCTTAACACTGAAGCTTTCTTT | CASSLEGQVLNTEAFF